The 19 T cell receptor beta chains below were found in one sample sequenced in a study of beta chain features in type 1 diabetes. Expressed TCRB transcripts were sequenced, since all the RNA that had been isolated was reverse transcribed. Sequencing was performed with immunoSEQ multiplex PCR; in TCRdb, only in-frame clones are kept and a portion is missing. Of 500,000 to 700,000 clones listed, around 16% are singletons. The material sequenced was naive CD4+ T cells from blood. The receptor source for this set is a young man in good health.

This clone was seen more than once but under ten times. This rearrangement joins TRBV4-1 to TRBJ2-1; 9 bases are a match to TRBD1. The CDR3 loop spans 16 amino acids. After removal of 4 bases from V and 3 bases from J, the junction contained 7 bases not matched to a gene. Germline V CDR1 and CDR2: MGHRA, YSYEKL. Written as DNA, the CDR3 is TGCGCCAGCAGCCCCCGGACAGGGGTACGCTACAATGAGCAGTTCTTC. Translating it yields CASSPRTGVRYNEQFF.

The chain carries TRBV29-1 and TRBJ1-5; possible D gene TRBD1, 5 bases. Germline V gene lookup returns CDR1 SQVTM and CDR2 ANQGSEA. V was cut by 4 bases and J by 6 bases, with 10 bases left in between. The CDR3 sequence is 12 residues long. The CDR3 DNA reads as TGCAGCGTTGGGGGGGAAGGTCAGCCCCAGCATTTT. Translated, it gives CSVGGEGQPQHF.

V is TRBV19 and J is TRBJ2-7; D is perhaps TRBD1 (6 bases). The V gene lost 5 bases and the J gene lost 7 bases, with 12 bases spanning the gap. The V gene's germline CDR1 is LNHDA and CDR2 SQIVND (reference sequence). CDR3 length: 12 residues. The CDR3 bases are TGTGCCAGTAGTCCCCGAGACAGGGAGCAGTACTTC. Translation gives CASSPRDREQYF. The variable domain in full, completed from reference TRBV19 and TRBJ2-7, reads DGGITQSPKYLFRKEGQNVTLSCEQNLNHDAMYWYRQDPGQGLRLIYYSQIVNDFQKGDIAEGYSVSREKKESFPLTVTSAQKNPTAFYLCASSPRDREQYFGPGTRLTVT.

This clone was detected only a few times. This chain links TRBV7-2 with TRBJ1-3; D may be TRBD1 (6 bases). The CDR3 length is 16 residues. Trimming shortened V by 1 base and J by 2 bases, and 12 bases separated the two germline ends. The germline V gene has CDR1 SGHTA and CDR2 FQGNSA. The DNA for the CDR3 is TGTGCCAGCAGCTTAGAGCGGGGGCGGGCTGGAAACACCATATATTTT. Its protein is CASSLERGRAGNTIYF. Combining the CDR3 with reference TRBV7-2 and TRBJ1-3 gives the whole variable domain GAGVSQSPSNKVTEKGKDVELRCDPISGHTALYWYRQSLGQGLEFLIYFQGNSAPDKSGLPSDRFSAERTGGSVSTLTIQRTQQEDSAVYLCASSLERGRAGNTIYFGEGSWLTVV.

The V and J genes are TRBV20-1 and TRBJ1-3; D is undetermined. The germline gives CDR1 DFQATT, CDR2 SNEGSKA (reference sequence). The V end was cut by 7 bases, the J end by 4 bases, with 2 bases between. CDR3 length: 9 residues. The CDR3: CSGGNTIYF. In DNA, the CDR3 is TGCAGTGGCGGAAACACCATATATTTT.

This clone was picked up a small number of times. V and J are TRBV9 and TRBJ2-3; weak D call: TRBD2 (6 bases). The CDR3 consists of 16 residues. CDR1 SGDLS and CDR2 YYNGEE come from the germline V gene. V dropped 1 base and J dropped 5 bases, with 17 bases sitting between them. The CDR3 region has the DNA TGTGCCAGCAGCGTAAGCAGCGGGTCGGGGAAAGATACGCAGTATTTT. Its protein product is CASSVSSGSGKDTQYF.

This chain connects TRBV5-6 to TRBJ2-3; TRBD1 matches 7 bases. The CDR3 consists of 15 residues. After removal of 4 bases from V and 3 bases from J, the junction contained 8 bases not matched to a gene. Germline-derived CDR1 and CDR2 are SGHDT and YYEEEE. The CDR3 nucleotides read TGTGCCAGCAGCCATAGACAGGGTGCGACAGATACGCAGTATTTT. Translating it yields CASSHRQGATDTQYF. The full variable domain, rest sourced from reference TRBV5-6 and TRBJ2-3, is DAGVTQSPTHLIKTRGQQVTLRCSPKSGHDTVSWYQQALGQGPQFIFQYYEEEERQRGNFPDRFSGHQFPNYSSELNVNALLLGDSALYLCASSHRQGATDTQYFGPGTRLTVL.

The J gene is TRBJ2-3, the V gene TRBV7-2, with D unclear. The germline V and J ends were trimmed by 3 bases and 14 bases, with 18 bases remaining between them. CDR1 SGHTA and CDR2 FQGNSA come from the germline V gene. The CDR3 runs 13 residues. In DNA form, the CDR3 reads TGTGCCAGCAGCTTTAGAGGCGACCCCACGGGGTATTTT. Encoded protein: CASSFRGDPTGYF.

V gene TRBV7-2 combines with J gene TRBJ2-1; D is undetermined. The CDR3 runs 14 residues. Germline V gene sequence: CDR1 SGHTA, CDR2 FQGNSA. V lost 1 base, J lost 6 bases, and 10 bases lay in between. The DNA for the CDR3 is TGTGCCAGCAGCTTAGAGGTAGCTAGCAATGAGCAGTTCTTC. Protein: CASSLEVASNEQFF.

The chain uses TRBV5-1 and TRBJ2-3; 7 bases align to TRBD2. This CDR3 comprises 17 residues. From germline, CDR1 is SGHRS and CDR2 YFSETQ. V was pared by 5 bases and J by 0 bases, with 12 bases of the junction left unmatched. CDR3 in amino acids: CASRLASSGISTDTQYF. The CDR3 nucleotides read TGCGCCAGCAGGCTGGCGTCCAGCGGGATTAGCACAGATACGCAGTATTTT.

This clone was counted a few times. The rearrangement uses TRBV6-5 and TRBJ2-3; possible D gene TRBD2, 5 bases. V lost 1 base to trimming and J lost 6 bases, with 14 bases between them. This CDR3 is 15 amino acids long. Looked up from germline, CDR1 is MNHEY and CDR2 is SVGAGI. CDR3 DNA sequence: TGTGCCAGCAGTTACTACGGCGGGCCGGGGGATACGCAGTATTTT. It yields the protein CASSYYGGPGDTQYF.

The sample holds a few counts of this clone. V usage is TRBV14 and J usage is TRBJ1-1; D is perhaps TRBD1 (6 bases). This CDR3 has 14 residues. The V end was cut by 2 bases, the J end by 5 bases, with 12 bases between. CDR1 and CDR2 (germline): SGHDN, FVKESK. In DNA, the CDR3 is TGTGCCAGCAGCCAAAGGGGGGCGCAAACTGAAGCTTTCTTT. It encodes CASSQRGAQTEAFF.

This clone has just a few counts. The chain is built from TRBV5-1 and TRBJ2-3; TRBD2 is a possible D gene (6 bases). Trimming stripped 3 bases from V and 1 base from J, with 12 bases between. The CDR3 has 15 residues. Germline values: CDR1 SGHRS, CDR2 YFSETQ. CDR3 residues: CASSSLPGGTDTQYF. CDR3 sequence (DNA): TGCGCCAGCAGCTCCCTTCCGGGGGGCACAGATACGCAGTATTTT.

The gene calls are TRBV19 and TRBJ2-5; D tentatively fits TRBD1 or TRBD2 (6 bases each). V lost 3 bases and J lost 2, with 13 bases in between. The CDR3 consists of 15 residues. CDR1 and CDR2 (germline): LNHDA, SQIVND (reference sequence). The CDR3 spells CASSISGGGQETQYF. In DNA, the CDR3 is TGTGCCAGTAGTATCTCCGGAGGGGGGCAAGAGACCCAGTACTTC.

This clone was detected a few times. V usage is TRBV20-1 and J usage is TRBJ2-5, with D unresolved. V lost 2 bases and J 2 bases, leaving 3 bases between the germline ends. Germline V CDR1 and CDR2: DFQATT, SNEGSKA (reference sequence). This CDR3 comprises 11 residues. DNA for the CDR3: TGCAGTGCTAGAAAGCAAGAGACCCAGTACTTC. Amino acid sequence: CSARKQETQYF.

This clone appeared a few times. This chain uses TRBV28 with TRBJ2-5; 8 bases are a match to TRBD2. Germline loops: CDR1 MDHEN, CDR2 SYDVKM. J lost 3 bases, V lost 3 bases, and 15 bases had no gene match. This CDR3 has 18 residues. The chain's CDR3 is CASSLGLLAGTRKETQYF. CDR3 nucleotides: TGTGCCAGCAGTTTGGGTCTGCTAGCGGGTACGAGGAAAGAGACCCAGTACTTC.

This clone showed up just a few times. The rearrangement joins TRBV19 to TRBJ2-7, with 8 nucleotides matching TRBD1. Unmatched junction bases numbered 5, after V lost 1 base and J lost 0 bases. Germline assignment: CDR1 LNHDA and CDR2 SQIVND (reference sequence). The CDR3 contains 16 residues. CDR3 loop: CASSIAGTGVSYEQYF. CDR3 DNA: TGTGCCAGTAGTATAGCCGGGACAGGCGTCTCCTACGAGCAGTACTTC. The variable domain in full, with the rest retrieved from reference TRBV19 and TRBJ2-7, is DGGITQSPKYLFRKEGQNVTLSCEQNLNHDAMYWYRQDPGQGLRLIYYSQIVNDFQKGDIAEGYSVSREKKESFPLTVTSAQKNPTAFYLCASSIAGTGVSYEQYFGPGTRLTVT.

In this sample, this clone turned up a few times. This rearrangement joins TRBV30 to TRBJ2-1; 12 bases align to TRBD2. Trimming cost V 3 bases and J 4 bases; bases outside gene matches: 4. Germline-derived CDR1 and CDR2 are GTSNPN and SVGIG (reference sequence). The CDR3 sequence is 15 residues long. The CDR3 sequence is CAWRGLAGVYNEQFF. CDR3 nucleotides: TGTGCCTGGAGGGGACTAGCGGGCGTGTACAATGAGCAGTTCTTC.

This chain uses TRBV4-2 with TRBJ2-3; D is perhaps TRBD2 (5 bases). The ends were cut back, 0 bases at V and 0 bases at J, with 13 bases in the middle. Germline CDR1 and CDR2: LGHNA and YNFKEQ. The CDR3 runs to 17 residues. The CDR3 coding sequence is TGTGCCAGCAGCCAAGATGATAGAGGGCTCAGCACAGATACGCAGTATTTT. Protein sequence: CASSQDDRGLSTDTQYF.